These 9 T cell receptor beta chains share one sample of origin, sequenced in a study of blood T cell repertoires in COVID-19. The data were produced by immunoSEQ multiplex PCR, yet TCRdb's version contains in-frame clones alone and is incomplete. The table records fewer than 65,000 clones, around 93% of them present only once. The sequenced sample consisted of peripheral blood. These receptors originate from a woman aged 55-69 years with active or convalescent COVID-19.

The genes are TRBV6-4 and TRBJ2-1, with 8 bases lining up with TRBD1. Trimming removed 8 bases from V and 3 bases from J; junction bases left unmatched: 9. The germline V gene has CDR1 MRHNA and CDR2 SNTAGT. This CDR3 has 15 residues. The CDR3 loop is CASAAQGADYNEQFF. In DNA, the CDR3 is TGTGCCAGCGCCGCTCAGGGGGCTGACTACAATGAGCAGTTCTTC.

This chain joins TRBV6-2 or TRBV6-3 and TRBJ1-1; unclear D gene. This CDR3 comprises 14 residues. Trimming removed 4 bases from V and 4 bases from J, with 13 bases in between. The germline CDR1 and CDR2 sequences are MNHEY and SVGEGT. CDR3 loop: CASSSPITGTEAFF. The CDR3 region has the DNA TGTGCCAGCAGTTCTCCTATCACGGGCACTGAAGCTTTCTTT.

This chain uses TRBV6-5 with TRBJ1-3; TRBD1 matches 7 bases. The CDR3 sequence is 15 residues long. The germline gives CDR1 MNHEY, CDR2 SVGAGI. Trimming removed 4 bases from V and 3 bases from J; junction bases left unmatched: 6. The CDR3 region is CASSWDSDNGNTIYF. Written as DNA, the CDR3 is TGTGCCAGCAGTTGGGACAGTGATAATGGAAACACCATATATTTT.

The gene calls are TRBV7-2 and TRBJ1-2, with TRBD1 identical over 7 bases. The CDR3 length is 17 residues. From germline, CDR1 is SGHTA and CDR2 FQGNSA. V shed 5 bases and J 2 bases; nucleotides not matched to a gene: 14. The CDR3 sequence: CASSPLDRALSNYGYTF. Written as DNA, the CDR3 is TGTGCCAGCAGCCCCTTAGACAGGGCGTTATCAAACTATGGCTACACCTTC.

V is TRBV10-1 and J is TRBJ1-5; D not resolved. The CDR3 length is 20 residues. V was clipped by 6 bases and J by 2 bases, with 29 bases between them. Germline CDR1 reads WNHNN; CDR2 reads SYGVQD (reference sequence). Here the CDR3 DNA reads TGCGCCAGCAGCCTAGGACGGAGGTACAATAGACTATTTCGCAATCAGCCCCAGCATTTT. Its translation: CASSLGRRYNRLFRNQPQHF.

The V call is TRBV7-8, the J call TRBJ2-7, with D unclear. Trimming shortened V by 5 bases and J by 3 bases, and 8 bases separated the two germline ends. Per the germline V gene, CDR1 is SGHVS and CDR2 is FQNEAQ. The CDR3 has 12 residues. CDR3 in amino acids: CASSRDIYEQYF. CDR3 DNA: TGTGCCAGCAGCCGAGACATCTACGAGCAGTACTTC. Full variable domain (missing parts from reference TRBV7-8 and TRBJ2-7): GAGVSQSPRYKVAKRGQDVALRCDPISGHVSLFWYQQALGQGPEFLTYFQNEAQLDKSGLPSDRFFAERPEGSVSTLKIQRTQQEDSAVYLCASSRDIYEQYFGPGTRLTVT.

CDR3 loop: CASHDRGHGNTIYF. CDR3 in DNA: TGTGCCAGCCACGACAGGGGGCATGGAAACACCATATATTTT. The genes are TRBV6-5 and TRBJ1-3; TRBD1 matches 10 bases. Germline CDR1 and CDR2: MNHEY and SVGAGI. CDR3 length: 14 residues. V gave up 8 bases and J gave up 3 bases; unmatched junction bases: 4.

Notes on this clone: One junction end does not reproduce the germline sequence, and a read error may be involved. V is TRBV6-5 and J is TRBJ2-1; 7 nucleotides align to TRBD1. The CDR3 covers 13 residues. Germline-derived CDR1 and CDR2 are MNHEY and SVGAGI. CDR3 residues: CASSDSTGDEQFF. The CDR3 nucleotides read TGTGCCAGCAGTGACTCCACAGGGGATGAGCAGTTCTTC.

Written as DNA, the CDR3 is TGTGCCAGCAGTGCCGCTCCGGGACAGGGGGACGCAGATACGCAGTATTTT. Translation gives CASSAAPGQGDADTQYF. The J gene is TRBJ2-3, the V gene TRBV25-1; 11 bases map to TRBD1. From germline, CDR1 is MGHDK and CDR2 SYGVNS. CDR3 size: 17 residues. Unmatched junction bases numbered 10, after V lost 4 bases and J lost 4 bases.